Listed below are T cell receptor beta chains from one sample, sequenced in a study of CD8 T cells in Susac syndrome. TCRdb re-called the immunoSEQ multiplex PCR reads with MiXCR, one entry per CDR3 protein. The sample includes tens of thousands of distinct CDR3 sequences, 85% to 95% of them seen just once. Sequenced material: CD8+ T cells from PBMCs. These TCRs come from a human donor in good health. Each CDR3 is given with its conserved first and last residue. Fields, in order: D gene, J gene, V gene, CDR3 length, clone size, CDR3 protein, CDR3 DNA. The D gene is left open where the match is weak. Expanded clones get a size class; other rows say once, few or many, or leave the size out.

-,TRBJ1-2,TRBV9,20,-,CASSVDPGRHRSSSNYGYTF,TGTGCCAGCAGCGTAGACCCAGGGAGGCATCGCTCTTCCTCGAACTATGGCTACACCTTC
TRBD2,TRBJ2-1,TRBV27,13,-,CASRLAGALLQFF,TGTGCCAGCCGACTAGCGGGGGCCTTACTACAGTTCTTC
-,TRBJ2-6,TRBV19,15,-,CASSYRAGGANVLTF,TGTGCCAGTAGTTACAGGGCAGGTGGGGCCAACGTCCTGACTTTC
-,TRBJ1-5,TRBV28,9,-,CATNQPQHF,TGTGCCACCAATCAGCCCCAGCATTTT
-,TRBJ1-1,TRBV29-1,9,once,CSVGTEAFF,TGCAGCGTTGGAACTGAAGCTTTCTTT
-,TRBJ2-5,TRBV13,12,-,CATAGARETQYF,TGTGCCACAGCAGGGGCGCGAGAGACCCAGTACTTC
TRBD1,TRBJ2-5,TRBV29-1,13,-,CSGGTGYEETQYF,TGCAGCGGCGGGACAGGGTATGAGGAGACCCAGTACTTC
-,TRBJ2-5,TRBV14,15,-,CASSQARDTTWTQYF,TGTGCCAGCAGCCAAGCCCGGGACACCACGTGGACCCAGTACTTC
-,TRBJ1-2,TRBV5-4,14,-,CASSLESGIYGYTF,TGTGCCAGCAGCTTGGAATCAGGGATCTATGGCTACACCTTC
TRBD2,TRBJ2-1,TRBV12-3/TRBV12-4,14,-,CASTMIGGGNEQFF,TGTGCCAGCACCATGATTGGGGGGGGCAATGAGCAGTTCTTC
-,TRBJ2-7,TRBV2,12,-,CAGMSRLYEQYF,TGTGCCGGAATGAGCAGACTCTACGAGCAGTACTTC
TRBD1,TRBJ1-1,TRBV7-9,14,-,CASSLDRWNTEAFF,TGTGCCAGCAGCTTGGACAGGTGGAACACTGAAGCTTTCTTT
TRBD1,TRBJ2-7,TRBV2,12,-,CASQTGFYEQYF,TGTGCCAGCCAGACAGGGTTCTACGAGCAGTACTTC
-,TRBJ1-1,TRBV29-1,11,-,CSVGQNTEAFF,TGCAGCGTTGGCCAGAACACTGAAGCTTTCTTT
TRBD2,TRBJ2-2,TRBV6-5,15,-,CASSYLAGNTGELFF,TGTGCCAGCAGTTACCTAGCGGGGAACACCGGGGAGCTGTTTTTT
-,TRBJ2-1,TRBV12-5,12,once,CASFGTYNEQFF,TGTGCTAGCTTCGGGACCTACAATGAGCAGTTCTTC
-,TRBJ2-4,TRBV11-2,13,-,CASSFNIRDIQYF,TGTGCCAGCAGCTTTAATATTCGGGACATTCAGTACTTC
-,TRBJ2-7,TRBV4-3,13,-,CASSQDQGFEQYF,TGCGCCAGCAGCCAAGATCAGGGCTTCGAGCAGTACTTC
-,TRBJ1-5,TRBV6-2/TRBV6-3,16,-,CASSAASGAKNQPQHF,TGTGCCAGCAGTGCGGCCTCAGGGGCGAAGAATCAGCCCCAGCATTTT
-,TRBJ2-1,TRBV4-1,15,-,CASSQDRTAGNEQFF,TGCGCCAGCAGCCAAGATCGGACAGCTGGGAATGAGCAGTTCTTC
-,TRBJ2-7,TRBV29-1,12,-,CSAVDGPYEQYF,TGCAGCGCCGTGGACGGTCCCTACGAGCAGTACTTC
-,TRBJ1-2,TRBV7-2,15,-,CASSLGPYSNYGYTF,TGTGCCAGCAGCTTAGGGCCGTACTCAAACTATGGCTACACCTTC
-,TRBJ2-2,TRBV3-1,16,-,CASSSPGRQNTGELFF,TGTGCCAGCAGCTCGCCGGGACGGCAGAACACCGGGGAGCTGTTTTTT
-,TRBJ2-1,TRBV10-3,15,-,CAISDVLRGFDEQFF,TGTGCCATCAGTGATGTCTTACGGGGATTCGATGAGCAGTTCTTC
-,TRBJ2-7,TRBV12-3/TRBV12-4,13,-,CASSLSAAYEQYF,TGTGCCAGCAGTTTATCGGCAGCTTACGAGCAGTACTTC
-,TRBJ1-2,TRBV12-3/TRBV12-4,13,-,CASSSGINYGYTF,TGTGCCAGCAGTTCCGGGATAAACTATGGCTACACCTTC
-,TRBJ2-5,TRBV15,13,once,CATSRVRVETQYF,TGTGCCACCAGCAGAGTACGGGTAGAGACCCAGTACTTC
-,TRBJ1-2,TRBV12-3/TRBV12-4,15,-,CASSWTSVGGSGYTF,TGTGCCAGCAGTTGGACCTCGGTTGGGGGGAGTGGCTACACCTTC
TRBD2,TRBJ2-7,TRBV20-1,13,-,CSATGTSSYEQYF,TGCAGTGCTACCGGGACTAGCTCCTACGAGCAGTACTTC
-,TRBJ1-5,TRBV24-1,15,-,CATMSRGAGNQPQHF,TGTGCCACGATGTCGCGGGGCGCAGGGAATCAGCCCCAGCATTTT
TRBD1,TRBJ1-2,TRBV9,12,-,CASRQGIYGYTF,TGTGCCAGCAGACAGGGGATCTATGGCTACACCTTC
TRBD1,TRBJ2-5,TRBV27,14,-,CASGQGARFETQYF,TGTGCCAGCGGACAGGGGGCTCGTTTTGAGACCCAGTACTTC
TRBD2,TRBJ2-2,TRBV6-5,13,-,CATQAGAGGELFF,TGTGCCACCCAAGCGGGGGCGGGCGGGGAGCTGTTTTTT
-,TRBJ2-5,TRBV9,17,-,CASSVSPAGTHEETQYF,TGTGCCAGCAGCGTAAGTCCTGCTGGGACGCACGAAGAGACCCAGTACTTC
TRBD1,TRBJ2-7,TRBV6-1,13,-,CASSERGPYEQYF,TGTGCCAGCAGTGAGAGGGGGCCCTACGAGCAGTACTTC
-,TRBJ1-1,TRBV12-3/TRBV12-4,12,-,CASTSSRAEAFF,TGTGCCAGCACCTCAAGCCGGGCTGAAGCTTTCTTT
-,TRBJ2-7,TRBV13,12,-,CASSSQGHEQYF,TGTGCCAGCAGCTCACAGGGCCACGAGCAGTACTTC
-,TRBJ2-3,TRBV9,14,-,CASSPGGMVDTQYF,TGTGCCAGCAGCCCAGGTGGTATGGTTGATACGCAGTATTTT
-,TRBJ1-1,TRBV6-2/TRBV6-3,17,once,CASSYYPLIGRNTEAFF,TGTGCCAGCAGTTACTACCCCCTAATTGGACGGAACACTGAAGCTTTCTTT
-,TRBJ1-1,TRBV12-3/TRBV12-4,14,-,CASSLSGLNTEAFF,TGTGCCAGCAGTTTATCTGGGCTGAACACTGAAGCTTTCTTT
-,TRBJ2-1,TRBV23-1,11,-,CASSRNNEQFF,TGCGCCAGCAGTCGTAACAATGAGCAGTTCTTC
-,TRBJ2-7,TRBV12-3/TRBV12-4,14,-,CASSLIGGAYEQYF,TGTGCCAGCAGTTTAATCGGGGGAGCCTACGAGCAGTACTTC
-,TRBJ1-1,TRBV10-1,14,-,CASSESIGNTEAFF,TGCGCCAGCAGTGAGTCGATAGGGAACACTGAAGCTTTCTTT
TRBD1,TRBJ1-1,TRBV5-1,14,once,CASSLGTGITEAFF,TGCGCCAGCAGCTTAGGGACAGGCATCACTGAAGCTTTCTTT
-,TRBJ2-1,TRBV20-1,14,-,CSAPPLGTYNEQFF,TGCAGTGCTCCCCCCCTAGGGACCTACAATGAGCAGTTCTTC
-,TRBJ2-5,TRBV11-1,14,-,CASSPRRLSDAQYF,TGTGCCAGCAGCCCCCGTCGGCTATCAGATGCCCAGTACTTC
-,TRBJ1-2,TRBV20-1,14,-,CSASVPGDFYGYTF,TGCAGTGCTAGTGTCCCAGGGGATTTTTATGGCTACACCTTC
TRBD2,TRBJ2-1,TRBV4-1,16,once,CASSPQSGRAFDEQFF,TGCGCCAGCAGCCCCCAAAGCGGGAGGGCCTTCGATGAGCAGTTCTTC
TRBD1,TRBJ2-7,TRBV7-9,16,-,CASSLRTGDISYEQYF,TGTGCCAGCAGCTTGAGGACAGGGGACATCTCCTACGAGCAGTACTTC
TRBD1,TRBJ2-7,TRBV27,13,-,CASSPGQGLEQYF,TGTGCCAGCAGTCCGGGACAGGGGCTGGAGCAGTACTTC
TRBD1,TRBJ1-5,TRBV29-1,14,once,CSVAPGTGRQPQHF,TGCAGCGTTGCCCCGGGGACAGGAAGGCAGCCCCAGCATTTT
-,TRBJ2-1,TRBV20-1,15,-,CSARGEWGYYNEQFF,TGCAGTGCTCGCGGGGAGTGGGGGTATTACAATGAGCAGTTCTTC
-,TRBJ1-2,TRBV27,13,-,CASSPIPVYGYTF,TGTGCCAGCAGTCCCATCCCTGTTTATGGCTACACCTTC
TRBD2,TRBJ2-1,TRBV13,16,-,CASSAWTSGTYNEQFF,TGTGCCAGCAGCGCCTGGACTAGCGGGACCTACAATGAGCAGTTCTTC
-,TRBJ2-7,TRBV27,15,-,CASSLSPGVFDEQYF,TGTGCCAGCAGTTTATCGCCAGGGGTTTTCGACGAGCAGTACTTC
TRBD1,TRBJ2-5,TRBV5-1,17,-,CASSSPDQGQGRETQYF,TGCGCCAGCAGCTCCCCCGACCAGGGACAGGGCAGGGAGACCCAGTACTTC
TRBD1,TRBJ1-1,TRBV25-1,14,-,CASRSTGGYTEAFF,TGTGCCAGCAGATCGACAGGGGGCTACACTGAAGCTTTCTTT
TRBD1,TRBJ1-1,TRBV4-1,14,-,CASSQDKNRGKAFF,TGCGCCAGCAGCCAAGATAAGAACAGGGGAAAAGCTTTCTTT
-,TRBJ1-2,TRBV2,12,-,CASWARRGGYTF,TGTGCCAGCTGGGCCCGACGGGGCGGCTACACCTTC
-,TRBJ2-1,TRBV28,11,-,CASRGTLHAFF,TGTGCCAGCCGAGGGACACTACACGCGTTCTTC